The rows below give T cell receptor beta chains drawn from one sample of a study of T-cell memory formation after mild COVID-19. Each CDR3 protein gets one entry after TCRdb re-called the 5' RACE reads with MiXCR. The table lists about 310,000 distinct CDR3 sequences, 15% to 20% of them singletons, with around a fifth in the top ten. Sequencing used PBMCs or a T cell subset sorted from them (not recorded which). These receptors were taken from a man aged 18 to 29 who had mild COVID-19 (a few samples of this study predate the infection). Cell type and time point are not known. The CDR3 runs from the conserved cysteine through the conserved F or W. Each record gives: V gene, D gene, CDR3 length, clone size, J gene, CDR3 DNA, CDR3 protein. The D gene is left open where the match is weak. Size values are once, few and many counts, or a class for expanded clones, and some rows have none.

V: TRBV28
D: .
length: 14
size: few
J: TRBJ1-5
DNA: TGTGCCAGCAGTTTTGGCGGATACAATCAGCCCCAGCATTTT
CDR3: CASSFGGYNQPQHF

V: TRBV7-6
D: .
length: 15
size: .
J: TRBJ2-3
DNA: TGTGCCAGCAGCTTAGAGTCGAGGACGACGGATACGCAGTATTTT
CDR3: CASSLESRTTDTQYF

V: TRBV7-2
D: TRBD2
length: 15
size: few
J: TRBJ2-3
DNA: TGTGCCAGCAGCTTTAGCGGGGACCGCACAGATACGCAGTATTTT
CDR3: CASSFSGDRTDTQYF

V: TRBV4-3
D: .
length: 15
size: few
J: TRBJ2-2
DNA: TGCGCCAGCAGCCAAGAACCAGCAGAAGGCGGGGAGCTGTTTTTT
CDR3: CASSQEPAEGGELFF

V: TRBV7-8
D: TRBD2
length: 18
size: few
J: TRBJ2-7
DNA: TGTGCCAGCAGCCTAAGGACTAGCGGGGGGCCAAACTCCTACGAGCAGTACTTC
CDR3: CASSLRTSGGPNSYEQYF

V: TRBV6-2/TRBV6-3
D: .
length: 13
size: few
J: TRBJ2-7
DNA: TGTGCCAGCAGTTACGGCAGAGCCTACGAGCAGTACTTC
CDR3: CASSYGRAYEQYF

V: TRBV7-2
D: .
length: 15
size: .
J: TRBJ1-2
DNA: TGTGCCAGCAGCCCTCGGACAGTGAAAATAGGTGGCTACACCTTC
CDR3: CASSPRTVKIGGYTF

V: TRBV2
D: TRBD1
length: 13
size: .
J: TRBJ1-1
DNA: TGTGCCAGCAGTCCGACAGGGGCTACTGAAGCTTTCTTT
CDR3: CASSPTGATEAFF

V: TRBV7-2
D: .
length: 11
size: .
J: TRBJ2-3
DNA: TGTGCCACGGTAGCCGGGAATACGCAGTATTTT
CDR3: CATVAGNTQYF

V: TRBV20-1
D: TRBD1
length: 13
size: .
J: TRBJ1-1
DNA: TGCAGTGCTGCCAGGGGGGTGGATACTGAAGCTTTCTTT
CDR3: CSAARGVDTEAFF

V: TRBV29-1
D: .
length: 15
size: .
J: TRBJ1-4
DNA: TGCAGCGTTTACGCAGGGCAGGAGGCTAATGAAAAACTGTTTTTT
CDR3: CSVYAGQEANEKLFF

V: TRBV4-3
D: .
length: 13
size: few
J: TRBJ1-1
DNA: TGCGCCAGCAGCCGCCCAGGCGGAACTGAAGCTTTCTTT
CDR3: CASSRPGGTEAFF

V: TRBV29-1
D: .
length: 12
size: .
J: TRBJ1-6
DNA: TGCAGCGTGGGGGAAATGGATTCACCCCTCCACTTT
CDR3: CSVGEMDSPLHF

V: TRBV7-2
D: .
length: 14
size: .
J: TRBJ2-3
DNA: TGTGCCAGCAGCCAGGGGACTTTGGCAGATACGCAGTATTTT
CDR3: CASSQGTLADTQYF

V: TRBV4-1
D: .
length: 19
size: few
J: TRBJ2-2
DNA: TGCGCCAGCAGCCAAGATTCGGAAACCGGCATTGGTCTCACCGGGGAGCTGTTTTTT
CDR3: CASSQDSETGIGLTGELFF

V: TRBV7-2
D: .
length: 13
size: .
J: TRBJ1-5
DNA: TGTGCCAGCAGCTTAGCACGATTTGAGCCCCAGCATTTT
CDR3: CASSLARFEPQHF

V: TRBV5-1
D: .
length: 14
size: .
J: TRBJ2-2
DNA: TGCGCCAGCACCACCGGGCAGAACACCGGGGAGCTGTTTTTT
CDR3: CASTTGQNTGELFF

V: TRBV12-3/TRBV12-4
D: TRBD2
length: 14
size: few
J: TRBJ2-2
DNA: TGTGCCAGCACCCTCGGACTAGCTTTCGGGGAGCTGTTTTTT
CDR3: CASTLGLAFGELFF

V: TRBV5-1
D: TRBD2
length: 15
size: few
J: TRBJ2-7
DNA: TGCGCCAGCAGCTTGGTTAGCGGGGGAAGCTACGAGCAGTACTTC
CDR3: CASSLVSGGSYEQYF

V: TRBV11-2
D: TRBD1
length: 16
size: .
J: TRBJ2-7
DNA: TGTGCCAGCAGCGCCAGACAGGGGGTCAAATCCTACGAGCAGTACTTC
CDR3: CASSARQGVKSYEQYF

V: TRBV4-2
D: TRBD1
length: 21
size: .
J: TRBJ1-4
DNA: TGTGCCAGCAGCCCCAGTGGGGACAGGGAAGAAGTAGAAGCAACTAATGAAAAACTGTTTTTT
CDR3: CASSPSGDREEVEATNEKLFF

V: TRBV19
D: TRBD1
length: 15
size: .
J: TRBJ1-2
DNA: TGTGCCAGTAGTATCTCCTGGACAGGGGGGCACGGCTACACCTTC
CDR3: CASSISWTGGHGYTF

V: TRBV6-5
D: .
length: 15
size: .
J: TRBJ1-2
DNA: TGTGCCAGCAGTTACGCTTCGGCGACTGGTTATGGCTACACCTTC
CDR3: CASSYASATGYGYTF

V: TRBV10-3
D: .
length: 13
size: many
J: TRBJ1-5
DNA: TGTGCCATAAGACAAGACAGCAATCAGCCCCAGCATTTT
CDR3: CAIRQDSNQPQHF

V: TRBV12-3/TRBV12-4
D: .
length: 15
size: once
J: TRBJ1-3
DNA: TGTGCCAGCAGTTTATACCAGGACTCTGGAAACACCATATATTTT
CDR3: CASSLYQDSGNTIYF

V: TRBV9
D: .
length: 12
size: few
J: TRBJ1-2
DNA: TGTGCCAGCAGCGCTGAACAGTATGGCTACACCTTC
CDR3: CASSAEQYGYTF

V: TRBV11-2
D: .
length: 13
size: few
J: TRBJ2-1
DNA: TGTGCCAGCAGCTTAGATGGCCAGGGAGGGCAGTTCTTC
CDR3: CASSLDGQGGQFF

V: TRBV29-1
D: TRBD1
length: 13
size: few
J: TRBJ1-2
DNA: TGCAGCGCCGGACAGGGGATTAACTATGGCTACACCTTC
CDR3: CSAGQGINYGYTF

V: TRBV12-3/TRBV12-4
D: .
length: 14
size: .
J: TRBJ1-3
DNA: TGTGCCAGCAGTTTAAGGAGGGCCGGAAACACCATATATTTT
CDR3: CASSLRRAGNTIYF

V: TRBV24-1
D: .
length: 14
size: few
J: TRBJ2-1
DNA: TGTGCCACCAGTGATTCAAACCGACTCAATGAGCAGTTCTTC
CDR3: CATSDSNRLNEQFF

V: TRBV12-3/TRBV12-4
D: .
length: 15
size: .
J: TRBJ2-4
DNA: TGTGCCAGCAGTCCTAGCAGGGGGGGCAAAAACATTCAGTACTTC
CDR3: CASSPSRGGKNIQYF